This TCR beta chain was identified during a study of early T cells in non-severe SARS-CoV-2 infection. This clonotype has a count of ten or more. Germline CDR1 reads SQVTM; CDR2 reads ANQGSEA. The CDR3 has 12 amino acids. Trimming removed 0 bases from V and 5 bases from J, with 7 bases in between. TCRdb analysed the 5' RACE reads with MiXCR anew, one entry per CDR3 protein. The table includes 45,000 to 60,000 distinct CDR3 sequences, about 10% detected once. The rearrangement uses TRBV29-1 and TRBJ1-1; D gene unclear. Sequencing was performed on whole blood. The TCR sequence derives from an adult who was a healthcare worker with PCR-confirmed SARS-CoV-2 infection or an uninfected control (not recorded which). CDR3 in amino acids: CSVEDRITEAFF. As DNA, the CDR3 is TGCAGCGTTGAAGACAGGATAACTGAAGCTTTCTTT. Based on the CDR3 plus reference TRBV29-1 and TRBJ1-1, the full variable domain is SAVISQKPSRDICQRGTSLTIQCQVDSQVTMMFWYRQQPGQSLTLIATANQGSEATYESGFVIDKFPISRPNLTFSTLTVSNMSPEDSSIYLCSVEDRITEAFFGQGTRLTVV.